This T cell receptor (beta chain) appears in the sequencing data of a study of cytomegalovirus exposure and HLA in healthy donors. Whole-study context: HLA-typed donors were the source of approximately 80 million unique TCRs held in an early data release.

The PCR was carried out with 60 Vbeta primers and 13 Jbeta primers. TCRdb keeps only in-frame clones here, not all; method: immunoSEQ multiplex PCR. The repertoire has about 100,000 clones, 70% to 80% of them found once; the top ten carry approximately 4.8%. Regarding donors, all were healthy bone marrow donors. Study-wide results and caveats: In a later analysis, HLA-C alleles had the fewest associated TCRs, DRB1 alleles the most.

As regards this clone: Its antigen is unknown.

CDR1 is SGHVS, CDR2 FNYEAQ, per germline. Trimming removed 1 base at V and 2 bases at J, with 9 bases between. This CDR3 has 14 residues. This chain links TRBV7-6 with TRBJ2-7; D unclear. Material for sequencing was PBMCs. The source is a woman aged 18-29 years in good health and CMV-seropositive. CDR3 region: CASSLVVDTYEQYF. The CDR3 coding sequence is TGTGCCAGCAGCTTAGTAGTAGACACCTACGAGCAGTACTTC. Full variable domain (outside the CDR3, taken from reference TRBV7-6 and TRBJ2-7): GAGVSQSPRYKVTKRGQDVALRCDPISGHVSLYWYRQALGQGPEFLTYFNYEAQQDKSGLPNDRFSAERPEGSISTLTIQRTEQRDSAMYRCASSLVVDTYEQYFGPGTRLTVT.